Reported below is one T cell receptor (beta chain). What it recognizes is unknown. V lost 5 bases to trimming and J lost 5 bases; unmatched junction nucleotides: 6. The CDR3 contains 14 residues. Germline CDR1 and CDR2: MNHNS and SASEGT. The PCR made use of 60 Vbeta and 13 Jbeta primers. Generated by immunoSEQ multiplex PCR, the TCRdb table keeps only in-frame clones and is missing some. In the table there are under 200,000 clones, about two thirds of which are singletons. This specimen belongs to a study of cytomegalovirus exposure and HLA in healthy donors. Broader study findings: Sequences of the TCR beta chain were said to predict the HLA-A and HLA-B alleles of most subjects accurately. TCR beta V- and J-gene trimming was later associated with a missense DCLRE1C variant. Later analysis showed most CMV-associated TCR beta chains appearing HLA-restricted. Later analysis indicated greater clonal expansion among HLA-associated TCR beta chains than among equally common other chains.

The material sequenced was PBMCs. This receptor was identified in a woman between 18 and 30 years old in good health and CMV-seropositive. The V gene is TRBV6-1, the J gene TRBJ1-1; 9 nucleotides line up with TRBD1. The CDR3 DNA follows: TGTGCCAGCAGTACCGGGACAGGGAGAACTGAAGCTTTCTTT. It codes for CASSTGTGRTEAFF.